This passage covers 16 T cell receptor beta chains from one sample sequenced in a study of beta chain features in type 1 diabetes. Since all of the isolated RNA was reverse transcribed, expressed TCRB transcripts were what got sequenced. Some clones are missing from TCRdb's copy, which holds only in-frame ones; the method was immunoSEQ multiplex PCR. The sample has 620,000 or so clones, about 14% seen once. Sequencing was carried out using naive CD4+ T cells from blood. Receptors were obtained from a man between 18 and 29 years old in good health.

This clone was seen more than once but under ten times. The rearrangement joins TRBV7-2 to TRBJ2-3; the D is unclear. CDR1 is SGHTA and CDR2 is FQGNSA in the germline V gene. The CDR3 consists of 12 residues. With 5 bases removed from V and 6 bases from J, the gap between germline ends came to 9 bases. CDR3 sequence (DNA): TGTGCCAGCAGCACCCCTGGGGATACGCAGTATTTT. It is translated as CASSTPGDTQYF. The full variable domain, its missing parts supplied by reference TRBV7-2 and TRBJ2-3, is GAGVSQSPSNKVTEKGKDVELRCDPISGHTALYWYRQSLGQGLEFLIYFQGNSAPDKSGLPSDRFSAERTGGSVSTLTIQRTQQEDSAVYLCASSTPGDTQYFGPGTRLTVL.

The sample holds many counts of this clone. This chain joins TRBV10-3 and TRBJ1-1; 9 bases are shared with TRBD1. Germline values: CDR1 ENHRY, CDR2 SYGVKD. V was pared by 9 bases and J by 4 bases, with 3 bases of the junction left unmatched. CDR3 length equals 12 residues. The CDR3 region is CAIGTGFTEAFF. The CDR3 DNA follows: TGTGCCATAGGGACAGGGTTCACTGAAGCTTTCTTT.

The V gene is TRBV19, the J gene TRBJ2-2, with 9 bases that match TRBD2. The CDR3 spans 14 residues. The V and J ends lost 4 bases and 7 bases, in that order; junction bases with no gene match: 4. Germline CDR1 reads LNHDA; CDR2 reads SQIVND (reference sequence). DNA of the CDR3: TGTGCCAGTAGTAAGGTAGCGGGAGTCGGGGAGCTGTTTTTT. Encoded protein: CASSKVAGVGELFF.

Only a few counts were recorded for this clone. The rearrangement links TRBV4-1 to TRBJ2-7; D is unclear. This CDR3 is built from 14 residues. Germline V lookup: CDR1 MGHRA, CDR2 YSYEKL. Trimming cost V 0 bases and J 2 bases, with 8 bases left between them. This CDR3 is CASSQETGAYEQYF. The CDR3 DNA reads TGCGCCAGCAGCCAAGAAACCGGAGCCTACGAGCAGTACTTC.

V and J are TRBV15 and TRBJ2-1; tentatively, D is TRBD1 or TRBD2 (5 bases each). CDR1 and CDR2 from the germline V gene are LNHNV and YYDKDF (reference sequence). The CDR3 sequence is 15 residues long. The ends were cut back, 1 base at V and 4 bases at J, with 11 bases in the middle. CDR3 DNA sequence: TGTGCCACCAGCAGAGGAGGGGCCCTTTACAATGAGCAGTTCTTC. It translates to CATSRGGALYNEQFF.

The table lists this clone with a few counts. The chain recombines TRBV7-9 with TRBJ2-7, with D possibly being TRBD1 (6 bases). Trimming stripped 5 bases from V and 4 bases from J, with 15 bases between. This CDR3 region has 14 residues. The V gene's germline CDR1 is SEHNR and CDR2 FQNEAQ (reference sequence). CDR3 coding DNA: TGTGCCAGCAGCCACAAGGACAGTAGATACGAGCAGTACTTC. Encoded protein: CASSHKDSRYEQYF. The whole variable domain, remainder taken from reference TRBV7-9 and TRBJ2-7, is DTGVSQNPRHKITKRGQNVTFRCDPISEHNRLYWYRQTLGQGPEFLTYFQNEAQLEKSRLLSDRFSAERPKGSFSTLEIQRTEQGDSAMYLCASSHKDSRYEQYFGPGTRLTVT.

The gene calls are TRBV28 and TRBJ2-7, with 9 bases matching TRBD2. Germline-derived CDR1 and CDR2 are MDHEN and SYDVKM. Unmatched junction bases numbered 8, after V lost 6 bases and J lost 5 bases. This CDR3 region has 14 residues. DNA for the CDR3: TGTGCCAGCAGCCCCAGCGGGAGGATCAACGAGCAGTACTTC. It yields the protein CASSPSGRINEQYF. Based on the CDR3 plus reference TRBV28 and TRBJ2-7, the full variable domain is DVKVTQSSRYLVKRTGEKVFLECVQDMDHENMFWYRQDPGLGLRLIYFSYDVKMKEKGDIPEGYSVSREKKERFSLILESASTNQTSMYLCASSPSGRINEQYFGPGTRLTVT.

This clone was seen a few times. The chain carries TRBV5-4 and TRBJ1-2; D not resolved. CDR3 length: 14 residues. Between the trimmed V and J ends, which lost 1 base and 5 bases, there was a span of 12 bases. In germline, CDR1 is SGHNT, CDR2 YYREEE (reference sequence). CDR3 nucleotide sequence: TGTGCCAGCAGCTTGCCTGGAATAGGGTATGGCTACACCTTC. Residues: CASSLPGIGYGYTF.

The chain is built from TRBV7-9 and TRBJ1-4; D remains unclear. Germline CDR1 and CDR2: SEHNR and FQNEAQ (reference sequence). The CDR3 runs 15 residues. Trimming pared 5 bases from V and 8 bases from J, leaving 18 bases between. The CDR3 DNA reads TGTGCCAGCAGCCCGATCGCCGGCCGAAAGGAAAAACTGTTTTTT. Translation: CASSPIAGRKEKLFF.

The rearrangement joins TRBV10-3 to TRBJ2-4, with 8 bases identical to TRBD2. The CDR3 consists of 15 residues. CDR1 and CDR2 (germline): ENHRY, SYGVKD. V was pared by 0 bases and J by 6 bases, with 4 bases of the junction left unmatched. The CDR3 DNA follows: TGTGCCATCAGTGAGTCGCCCAGCGGGGGAAACATTCAGTACTTC. Translated, it gives CAISESPSGGNIQYF.

Concerning this clone: Other DNA sequences in the same sample also yield this CDR3. The chain recombines TRBV29-1 with TRBJ1-2; TRBD1 matches 10 bases. Germline CDR1 SQVTM, CDR2 ANQGSEA. Losses at the gene ends were 4 bases for V and 2 bases for J; bases not matched to a gene: 1. The CDR3 covers 13 residues. CDR3 protein: CSVGGQGNYGYTF. The CDR3 DNA reads TGCAGCGTTGGGGGACAGGGGAACTATGGCTACACCTTC.

This clone came up a few times. The chain is built from TRBV7-2 and TRBJ2-5; D assignment may be TRBD1 or TRBD2 (5 bases each). CDR3 length equals 14 residues. The ends were cut back, 1 base at V and 4 bases at J, with 10 bases in the middle. The germline V gene encodes CDR1 SGHTA and CDR2 FQGNSA. CDR3 DNA sequence: TGTGCCAGCAGCTTAGGGGCAGGGAGAGAGACCCAGTACTTC. Protein sequence: CASSLGAGRETQYF.

The rearrangement joins TRBV7-9 to TRBJ2-5, with a weak D call TRBD2 (6 bases). The ends were cut back, 6 bases at V and 4 bases at J, with 18 bases in the middle. The CDR3 has 15 amino acids. Germline assignment: CDR1 SEHNR and CDR2 FQNEAQ (reference sequence). The CDR3 nucleotides are TGTGCCAGCAGTCAAGGGGAGGTGAGGCGAGAGACCCAGTACTTC. Protein: CASSQGEVRRETQYF.

The genes are TRBV4-1 and TRBJ2-5; perhaps TRBD1 as D (6 bases). V was pared by 5 bases and J by 1 base, with 20 bases between. Germline CDR1 is MGHRA and CDR2 is YSYEKL. The CDR3 is 17 amino acids. The DNA of the CDR3 is TGCGCCAGCAGCTCGACCCGGATCCGGACAGTCCAAGAGACCCAGTACTTC. Translated, it gives CASSSTRIRTVQETQYF.

V is TRBV7-2 and J is TRBJ2-5; 9 nucleotides align to TRBD1. Germline CDR1 SGHTA, CDR2 FQGNSA. This CDR3 contains 16 residues. Trimming at V came to 5 bases and at J to 0 bases, leaving 7 bases not matched to a gene. CDR3 amino acids: CASSQRGQGYQETQYF. DNA of the CDR3: TGTGCCAGCAGCCAGAGGGGACAGGGTTACCAAGAGACCCAGTACTTC.

This clone has just one count. CDR3 in amino acids: CSVGVAKSNPEAFF. CDR3 nucleotides: TGCAGCGTTGGAGTTGCGAAATCCAACCCTGAAGCTTTCTTT. The chain has TRBV29-1 and TRBJ1-1, with D unclear. Trimming took off 4 bases at V and 6 bases at J, with 18 bases between the two ends. This CDR3 has 14 amino acids. Germline V gives CDR1 SQVTM, CDR2 ANQGSEA.